This T cell receptor beta chain was identified in a study of yellow fever vaccine responses in identical twins. General study findings and limits: The authors reported partly convergent, partly personalized vaccine responses in identical twins.

TCRdb reprocessed the RT-PCR reads with MiXCR, giving one entry per CDR3 protein. The profile covers about 19,000 distinct CDR3 sequences, with approximately 68% appearing a single time and more than 2% taken by the ten largest. CDR3 length equals 16 residues. Trimming stripped 0 bases from V and 2 bases from J, with 14 bases between. Germline CDR1 LGHNA, CDR2 YNFKEQ. To note about this clonotype: What it binds is not known.

The TCR comes from a woman between 18 and 30 years old who received the yellow fever vaccine. The input for sequencing was T cells from blood (PBMCs), unsorted or a sorted subset (not recorded which), taken before or after yellow fever vaccination (not recorded which). J is TRBJ2-7 and V is TRBV4-2; TRBD1 is a possible D gene (5 bases). This CDR3 reads CASSQDLGLLTYEQYV. The CDR3 DNA is TGTGCCAGCAGCCAAGATCTGGGGCTCCTTACCTACGAGCAGTACGTC.